This TCR beta chain appears in the sequencing data of a study of T cells after posttransplantation cyclophosphamide (dated by TCRdb to about 2016). With regard to the full study: The study tracked T cell repertoire reconstitution by TRB sequencing after myeloablative bone marrow transplantation using posttransplantation cyclophosphamide as GVHD prophylaxis. TRA and TRB clonality were tightly correlated in 9 or 10 samples, so subsequent TCR analyses focused on TRB only. Blood from all 34 PTCy patients who had 1-year posttransplant specimens underwent TRB sequencing. Samples from about 35 PTCy-treated patients, along with samples from 15 to 20 of their related bone marrow donors, underwent antigen receptor sequencing. Public TRB sequences were queried against a database of over 3,500 sequences associated with responses to pathogens, tumor antigens, self-antigens and alloantigens. TRB sequencing was also done on up to 3 additional blood samples from 2 to 5.2 years after transplant in 3 patients, and on pretransplant blood from 4 patients. The study at large found these results: Donor-recipient similarity was low at 1-2 months but rose over the first year, and later blood repertoires were often dominated by donor CD8+ memory clones. Across the approximately 46 patients, TRB clonality was highly associated with recipient CMV seropositivity and CMV reactivation, and diversity with PTCy was similar to that in the CNI/methotrexate controls. The TRB repertoires of T cells infiltrating skin or GI tract showed only limited overlap with the TRB repertoires of T cells in blood.

Genomic DNA was the input for TRB sequencing, which was run either with the immunoSEQ assay at survey resolution or with the hsTCRB kit. Per the source publication's procedure: The immunoSEQ software was used for initial read processing, and the LymphoSeq R package was used for repertoire analyses. Clonality was computed as 1 minus normalized Shannon entropy, and a Gini coefficient was also calculated for each TRB dataset. Phenotypes of unsorted samples were inferred by mapping TRB sequences from sorted subsets of the recipient or donor onto the same recipient's unsorted samples. The immuneACCESS repertoire file appears here via TCRdb, limited to in-frame rearrangements. These files lack a portion of the clones; in checked studies, under half of the deficit traces to unresolved V genes, and the cause of the others is not known. V, J and clone size are taken as reported in that table, and D and trimming were inferred from the DNA itself. This sample has tens of thousands of clones, none of them a singleton. The top ten clones comprise about 2% of the sample.

Ten or more counts support this clone. Its antigen is still unknown. Per-nucleotide qualities are absent, and no much larger clonotype sits a single base away. The treatment or condition label of this sample denotes: high-dose cyclophosphamide on days +3 and +4 as single-agent GVHD prophylaxis. PTCy patients received busulfan and fludarabine conditioning, a related or unrelated marrow graft, and cyclophosphamide on days +3 and +4. PTCy-treated patients came from a prospective multi-institutional clinical trial. Peripheral blood and bone marrow mononuclear cells were isolated by Ficoll-Hypaque density centrifugation and were cryopreserved. From cysteine to phenylalanine, the CDR3 is 15 amino acids long. Only the CDR3 region is kept as DNA, spanning 45 bases read in frame from base 1. The germline V gene specifies SGHDT as CDR1 and YYEEEE as CDR2. V has 2 bases trimmed and J has 4 bases trimmed; junction bases matching no gene number 1.

Specimen: PBMCs, collected after allogeneic stem cell transplant with posttransplant cyclophosphamide. This clonotype was sampled from a young adult male patient who received an allogeneic stem cell transplant from a related donor, was CMV-positive, and had no GVHD. Some T cells may be donor cells from the graft after a transplant. The V gene is TRBV5-6 and the J gene is TRBJ2-3, and 13 bases in between align with TRBD2. The nucleotide sequence reads as follows: TGTGCCAGCAGCTTACTAGCGGGAGGGTCAGATACGCAGTATTTT. The resulting protein is CASSLLAGGSDTQYF.